This T cell receptor (beta chain) is drawn from a study of esophageal squamous cell carcinoma under preoperative chemotherapy. TCRdb recomputed calls from the PCR reads with MiXCR, one row per CDR3 protein. Among about 32,000 distinct CDR3 sequences listed, around 50% were seen once. Time point described: after preoperative PTX-NDP chemotherapy. The CDR3 length is 14 residues. CDR1 is SEHNR and CDR2 is FQNEAQ in the germline V gene (reference sequence). Trimming left V 1 base short and J 3 bases short, with 10 bases between. This sequence was found in a human donor with esophageal squamous cell carcinoma. The donor label of this sample is uncertain. The chain recombines TRBV7-9 with TRBJ2-7; D not resolved. This specimen was collected from a patient given preoperative chemotherapy. The CDR3 sequence is CASSLGSIGYEQYF. The CDR3 DNA follows: TGTGCCAGCAGCTTAGGTAGCATCGGCTACGAGCAGTACTTC.